The clone carrying this T cell receptor beta chain appeared once. These data belong to a study of blood T cell repertoires in COVID-19. Study in general: The study drew acute and convalescent COVID-19 samples from the United States, Italy and Spain.

Per the authors' pipeline: Reference gene primer amplification in the assay estimated nucleated cell counts. Assay used: immunoSEQ multiplex PCR; TCRdb lists only in-frame clones, some missing. That table furnishes V, J and clone size, whereas the DNA furnished D and trimming. The table shows 250,000 to 350,000 clones, with roughly 87% occurring only once. The study recruited people aged roughly 18 to 100 years across around 23 US areas. The material sequenced was PBMCs or T cells enriched from blood (not recorded which). This sequence was found in a woman aged 30 to 39 who had recovered from COVID-19.

The chain's CDR3 is CATRIRGLNTGELFF. The CDR3 DNA sequence: TGTGCCACCCGGATAAGGGGGTTGAACACCGGGGAGCTGTTTTTT. The V gene is TRBV6-5, the J gene TRBJ2-2; D is perhaps TRBD1 (6 bases). The CDR3 covers 15 residues. The germline V gene has CDR1 MNHEY and CDR2 SVGAGI. V lost 10 bases, J lost 1 base, and 16 bases lay in between.